These 10 T cell receptor beta chains share one sample of origin, sequenced in a study of Graves' ophthalmopathy and Graves' hyperthyroidism (dated by TCRdb to 2017 to 2018). Sequenced on an Illumina HiSeq 2000. TCR beta CDR3 regions were amplified from RNA transcripts for repertoire sequencing. HTBI primers and the Qiagen OneStep RT-PCR kit were used in a first-round RT-PCR, which was followed by a second-round multiplex PCR, size selection and purification. In TCRdb, the public reads were trimmed at Q25 with fastp and aligned with MiXCR, with productive beta chains retained. Duplicate CDR3 protein sequences are folded into a single record with the most common DNA and genes. The sample table lists over a million distinct CDR3 sequences, less than 45% of them with a count of one. The ten largest clonotypes hold around 10% of the sample. Sequencing was done on a sample of peripheral blood or thyroid tissue (not recorded which). These TCRs come from an adult man with Graves' hyperthyroidism.

This clonotype was seen a few times. The chain employs TRBV11-2 and TRBJ2-7; D gene unclear. The germline V and J ends were trimmed by 3 bases and 7 bases, with 7 bases remaining between them. The CDR3 is 11 amino acids. Per germline, CDR1 SGHAT and CDR2 FQNNGV. The CDR3 spells CASSFPGEQYF. Written as DNA, the CDR3 is TGTGCCAGCAGCTTCCCTGGGGAGCAGTACTTC.

In DNA form, the CDR3 reads TGTGCCAGCAGTCCAAGGACAGGGGGTAGGAACACTGAAGCTTTCTTT. Translation: CASSPRTGGRNTEAFF. The J gene is TRBJ1-1, the V gene TRBV25-1; TRBD1 matches 10 bases. Trimming at V came to 5 bases and at J to 1 base, leaving 7 bases not matched to a gene. The CDR3 contains 16 residues. Germline lookup yields CDR1 MGHDK and CDR2 SYGVNS.

J is TRBJ2-5 and V is TRBV7-8; D unresolved. Trimming left V 0 bases short and J 3 bases short, with 26 bases between. The CDR3 has 20 amino acids. Germline assignment: CDR1 SGHVS and CDR2 FQNEAQ. The CDR3 bases are TGTGCCAGCAGCTTAGCGCGATTGATGACCAAGGCTACGTTGAAAGAGACCCAGTACTTC. This translates into CASSLARLMTKATLKETQYF.

The chain has TRBV6-5 and TRBJ1-1; tentatively, D is TRBD1 (6 bases). Deletions cut 7 bases from V and 8 bases from J, with 14 bases between. The CDR3 sequence is 12 residues long. Germline loops: CDR1 MNHEY, CDR2 SVGAGI. CDR3 bases: TGTGCCAGCATTTCGACCGGGACAGAAGCTTTCTTT. It codes for CASISTGTEAFF.

In this sample, this clonotype turned up a few times. The rearrangement joins TRBV6-5 to TRBJ1-2; no clear D gene. Germline V CDR1 and CDR2: MNHEY, SVGAGI. Trimming cost V 6 bases and J 3 bases, with 17 bases left between them. This CDR3 region has 15 residues. The CDR3 DNA is TGTGCCAGCAGCCCCGTTGATCCTCGGGACTATGGCTACACCTTC. Protein: CASSPVDPRDYGYTF.

In its sample, this clonotype was seen many times. The rearrangement links TRBV7-8 to TRBJ2-5; D unresolved. V gave up 2 bases and J gave up 2 bases, with 9 bases separating them. The length of the CDR3 is 14 residues. CDR1 is SGHVS, CDR2 FQNEAQ, per germline. The CDR3 sequence: CASSLNPQQETQYF. CDR3 DNA: TGTGCCAGCAGCTTAAATCCCCAGCAAGAGACCCAGTACTTC.

This sequence joins TRBV20-1 and TRBJ2-7; 13 bases map to TRBD2. Germline values: CDR1 DFQATT, CDR2 SNEGSKA (reference sequence). This CDR3 is 14 amino acids long. V was clipped by 5 bases and J by 7 bases; unmatched bases: 8. The CDR3 protein is CSASHEGLAGEQYF. In nucleotides, the CDR3 is TGCAGTGCTTCCCACGAGGGACTAGCGGGGGAGCAGTACTTC.

This clonotype came up many times. The V gene is TRBV19, the J gene TRBJ1-2; D unresolved. The germline V gene has CDR1 LNHDA and CDR2 SQIVND (reference sequence). V lost 2 bases to trimming and J lost 6 bases, with 16 bases between them. The CDR3 totals 15 residues. The CDR3 loop is CASSIRSRTSDGYTF. CDR3 sequence (DNA): TGTGCCAGTAGTATAAGGTCCAGGACGAGCGATGGCTACACCTTC.

This sequence joins TRBV29-1 and TRBJ2-7; possible D gene TRBD1, 5 bases. Per the germline V gene, CDR1 is SQVTM and CDR2 is ANQGSEA. The V gene lost 8 bases and the J gene lost 6 bases, with 14 bases spanning the gap. This CDR3 has 11 residues. The CDR3 spells CSLGVGPEQYF. CDR3 bases: TGCAGCTTAGGGGTGGGGCCCGAGCAGTACTTC.

V gene TRBV29-1 combines with J gene TRBJ2-5, with a weak D call TRBD2 (6 bases). Germline V gene data show CDR1 as SQVTM and CDR2 as ANQGSEA. V was clipped by 7 bases and J by 5 bases, with 14 bases between them. The CDR3 consists of 12 residues. The CDR3 protein is CSAEGLTETQYF. CDR3 sequence (DNA): TGCAGCGCTGAGGGACTGACTGAGACCCAGTACTTC.